The clone carrying this T cell receptor beta chain was seen many times. Its antigen is unidentified. The sample is drawn from a study of neurological immune-mediated disorders. Findings of the study overall: Among expanded clones, no CDR3 amino acid sequences were shared across subjects, a pattern suggesting private repertoires in all groups.

CDR3 size: 16 residues. The germline V gene encodes CDR1 SGHRS and CDR2 YFSETQ. The V end was cut by 0 bases, the J end by 0 bases, with 10 bases between. With 10-nucleotide random UMIs, 5'RACE was used to make the cDNA. TCRdb ran MiXCR on the 5' RACE reads and lists one entry per CDR3 protein. Of tens of thousands of distinct CDR3 sequences listed, less than 5% are singletons. Among the participants, healthy controls were blood bank volunteers in Maryland, USA. The sorted libraries started from some 970,000 CD4+ or CD8+ T cells. Material: CD4+ T cells from blood. The chain uses TRBV5-1 and TRBJ1-3; no definite D call. The receptor comes from a woman in her 40s in good health. The CDR3 region has the DNA TGCGCCAGCAGCTTGGTTCCGGGCCTCTCTGGAAACACCATATATTTT. The encoded protein is CASSLVPGLSGNTIYF.